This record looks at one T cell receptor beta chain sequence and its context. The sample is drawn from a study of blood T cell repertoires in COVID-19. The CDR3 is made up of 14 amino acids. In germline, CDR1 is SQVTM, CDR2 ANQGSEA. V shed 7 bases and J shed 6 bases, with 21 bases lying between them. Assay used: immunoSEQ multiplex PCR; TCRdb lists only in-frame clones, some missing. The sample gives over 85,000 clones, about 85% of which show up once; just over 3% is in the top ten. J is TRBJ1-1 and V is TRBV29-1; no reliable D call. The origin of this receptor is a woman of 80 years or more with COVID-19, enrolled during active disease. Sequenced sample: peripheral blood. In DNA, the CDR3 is TGCAGCGCCCCCGAGGCGGCGCACGTTGCTGAAGCTTTCTTT. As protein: CSAPEAAHVAEAFF. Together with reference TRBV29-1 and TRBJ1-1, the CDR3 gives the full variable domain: SAVISQKPSRDICQRGTSLTIQCQVDSQVTMMFWYRQQPGQSLTLIATANQGSEATYESGFVIDKFPISRPNLTFSTLTVSNMSPEDSSIYLCSAPEAAHVAEAFFGQGTRLTVV.